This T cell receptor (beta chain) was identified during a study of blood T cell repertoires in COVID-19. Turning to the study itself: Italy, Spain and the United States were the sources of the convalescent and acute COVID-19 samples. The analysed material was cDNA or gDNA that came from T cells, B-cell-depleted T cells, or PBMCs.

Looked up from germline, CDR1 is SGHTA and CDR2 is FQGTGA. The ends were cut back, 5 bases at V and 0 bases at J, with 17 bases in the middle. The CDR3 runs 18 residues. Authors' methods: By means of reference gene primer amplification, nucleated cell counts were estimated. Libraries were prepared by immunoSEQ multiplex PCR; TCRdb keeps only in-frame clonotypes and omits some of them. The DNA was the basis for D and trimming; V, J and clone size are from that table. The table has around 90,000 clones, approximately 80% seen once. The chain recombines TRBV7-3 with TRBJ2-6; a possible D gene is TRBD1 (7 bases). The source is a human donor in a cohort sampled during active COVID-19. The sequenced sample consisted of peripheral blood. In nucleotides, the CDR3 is TGTGCCAGCAGCCCGCAGGGGGGCGCGCGCTCTGGGGCCAACGTCCTGACTTTC. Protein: CASSPQGGARSGANVLTF.